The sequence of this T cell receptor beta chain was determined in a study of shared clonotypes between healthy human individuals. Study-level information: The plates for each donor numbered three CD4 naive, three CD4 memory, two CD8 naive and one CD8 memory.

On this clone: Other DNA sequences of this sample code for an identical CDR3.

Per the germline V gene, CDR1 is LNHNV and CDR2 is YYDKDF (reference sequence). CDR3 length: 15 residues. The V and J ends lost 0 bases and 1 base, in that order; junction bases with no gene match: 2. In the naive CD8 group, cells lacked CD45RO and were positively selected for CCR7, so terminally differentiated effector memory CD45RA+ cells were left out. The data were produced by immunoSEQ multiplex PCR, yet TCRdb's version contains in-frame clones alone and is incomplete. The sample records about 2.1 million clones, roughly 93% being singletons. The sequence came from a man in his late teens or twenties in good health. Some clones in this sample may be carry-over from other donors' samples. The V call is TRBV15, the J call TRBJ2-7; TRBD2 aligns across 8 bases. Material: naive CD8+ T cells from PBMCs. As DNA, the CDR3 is TGTGCCACCAGCAGAGAGGGCGGGAGGTCCTACGAGCAGTACTTC. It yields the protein CATSREGGRSYEQYF.